These T cell receptor beta chains were read from a single sample in a study of shared clonotypes between healthy human individuals. Sequencing was performed with immunoSEQ multiplex PCR; in TCRdb, only in-frame clones are kept and a portion is missing. The sample holds approximately 840,000 clones, 90% to 97% seen once. The sequencing input was naive CD8+ T cells sorted from blood. The source is a young man in good health. The CDR3 runs from the conserved cysteine through the conserved F or W. The D gene is left open where the match is weak.

v_call,d_call,j_call,cdr3_length,cdr3_aa,cdr3_nt
TRBV7-6,TRBD1,TRBJ1-1,15,CASSNLYRDSNEAFF,TGTGCCAGCAGCAACCTATACCGGGACAGTAATGAAGCTTTCTTT
TRBV27,-,TRBJ1-3,13,CASKVLGGNTIYF,TGTGCCAGCAAGGTTCTCGGTGGAAACACCATATATTTT
TRBV6-1,-,TRBJ2-7,10,CASSVGEQYF,TGTGCCAGCAGTGTTGGCGAGCAGTACTTC
TRBV5-8,TRBD2,TRBJ2-7,16,CASSPGLAGKRYEQYF,TGTGCCAGCAGCCCGGGACTAGCGGGAAAAAGGTACGAGCAGTACTTC
TRBV10-3,-,TRBJ2-2,14,CAISEADGHGELFF,TGTGCCATCAGTGAGGCGGACGGCCACGGGGAGCTGTTTTTT
TRBV27,-,TRBJ2-1,13,CASTRTGANEQFF,TGTGCCAGCACCCGGACCGGAGCAAATGAGCAGTTCTTC
TRBV4-3,TRBD2,TRBJ2-7,15,CASSQGLAGPYEQYF,TGCGCCAGCAGCCAAGGGCTAGCGGGACCCTACGAGCAGTACTTC
TRBV7-7,TRBD2,TRBJ2-1,15,CASSLWTSDNNEQFF,TGTGCCAGCAGCTTGTGGACTAGCGATAACAATGAGCAGTTCTTC
TRBV6-5,-,TRBJ2-7,14,CASSYAGRPDEQYF,TGTGCCAGCAGTTACGCAGGGCGGCCCGACGAGCAGTACTTC
TRBV5-3,TRBD2,TRBJ2-1,19,CARSLVVLAGGSSYNEQFF,TGTGCCAGAAGCTTGGTCGTCCTAGCGGGAGGCAGCTCCTACAATGAGCAGTTCTTC